This TCR beta chain was recovered during a study of T cell responses to AZD1222 COVID-19 vaccine. Study-level points and caveats: Regions 160-218 and 743-854 dominated among vaccine-associated CD4 TCRs spanning spike.

The CDR3 is 14 residues long. Germline CDR1 reads LNHDA; CDR2 reads SQIVND (reference sequence). Trimming at V came to 5 bases and at J to 0 bases, leaving 3 bases not matched to a gene. Analyses pooled second doses at about 4 or about 12 weeks. TCRdb's copy holds only in-frame clones and misses some; the assay was immunoSEQ multiplex PCR. The sample shows about 140,000 clones, 80% to 95% of them seen only once. Of note for this clone: The target antigen is unknown.

The starting material was peripheral blood, obtained 28 days after the second AZD1222 dose. The source is an adult who received the AZD1222 COVID-19 vaccine. The rearrangement uses TRBV19 and TRBJ2-7; the match to TRBD2 covers 8 bases. The CDR3 here is CASSRLANSYEQYF. DNA for the CDR3: TGTGCCAGTAGTCGACTAGCGAACTCCTACGAGCAGTACTTC. Full variable domain (missing parts from reference TRBV19 and TRBJ2-7): DGGITQSPKYLFRKEGQNVTLSCEQNLNHDAMYWYRQDPGQGLRLIYYSQIVNDFQKGDIAEGYSVSREKKESFPLTVTSAQKNPTAFYLCASSRLANSYEQYFGPGTRLTVT.